A selection of T cell receptor beta chains follows, all from one sample in a study of blood T cell repertoires in COVID-19. Data came from immunoSEQ multiplex PCR; TCRdb stores just in-frame clones and leaves some out. The sample includes 130,000 or so clones, over 70% of them seen just once. Material: peripheral blood. These receptors were taken from a man aged 60-69 years with active or convalescent COVID-19. Each CDR3 is given with its conserved first and last residue. A D gene is named only where the DNA matches it firmly. Clone sizes are given selectively: once, few, many, or a class where the clone is expanded.

size,J,D,V,length,CDR3,DNA
.,TRBJ1-6,TRBD1,TRBV6-1,16,CASSQAGGAGNSPLHF,TGTGCCAGCAGTCAAGCAGGGGGCGCGGGTAATTCACCCCTCCACTTT
.,TRBJ1-3,TRBD1,TRBV3-1/TRBV3-2,14,CASSQGTGGNTIYF,TGTGCCAGCAGCCAAGGGACAGGGGGAAACACCATATATTTT
.,TRBJ2-2,TRBD2,TRBV7-3,19,CASSFGINYAGGRTGELFF,TGTGCCAGCAGCTTCGGTATAAATTATGCGGGAGGGCGCACCGGGGAGCTGTTTTTT
.,TRBJ2-7,TRBD1,TRBV30,13,CAWTRDRGYEQYF,TGTGCCTGGACCCGGGACAGGGGCTACGAGCAGTACTTC
.,TRBJ1-6,.,TRBV2,15,CASTREGLSYSPLHF,TGTGCCAGCACCCGAGAGGGCCTCTCTTATTCACCCCTCCACTTT
.,TRBJ1-5,.,TRBV6-5,16,CASSYSYSLGRQPQHF,TGTGCCAGCAGTTACTCTTACAGCTTGGGGCGTCAGCCCCAGCATTTT
.,TRBJ2-7,TRBD1,TRBV7-6,15,CASSLNRQGVYEQYF,TGTGCCAGCAGCTTAAATCGACAGGGGGTCTACGAGCAGTACTTC
.,TRBJ2-7,TRBD1,TRBV29-1,12,CSVGQGAYEQYF,TGCAGCGTGGGACAGGGAGCCTACGAGCAGTACTTC
.,TRBJ1-1,TRBD1,TRBV10-2,14,CASSRQGAGTEAFF,TGCGCCAGCAGTCGTCAGGGGGCAGGGACTGAAGCTTTCTTT
.,TRBJ2-7,TRBD2,TRBV3-1/TRBV3-2,15,CASSLGLAGDYEQYF,TGTGCCAGCAGCCTTGGACTAGCGGGAGATTACGAGCAGTACTTC
.,TRBJ2-1,.,TRBV14,16,CASSRLGTGSYNEQFF,TGTGCCAGCAGCCGGTTGGGGACTGGGTCCTACAATGAGCAGTTCTTC
once,TRBJ1-1,TRBD1,TRBV4-1,15,CASSRTGGKWTEAFF,TGCGCCAGCAGCCGCACAGGGGGCAAGTGGACTGAAGCTTTCTTT
.,TRBJ2-1,TRBD2,TRBV7-9,13,CASSSDWGGEQFF,TGTGCCAGCAGCTCCGACTGGGGGGGTGAGCAGTTCTTC
.,TRBJ2-7,.,TRBV12-3/TRBV12-4,13,CASSLDSSYEQYF,TGTGCCAGCAGTTTGGACAGCTCCTACGAGCAGTACTTC
few,TRBJ2-2,TRBD1,TRBV27,14,CASRSTGDTGELFF,TGTGCCAGCCGCTCGACAGGGGACACCGGGGAGCTGTTTTTT
once,TRBJ1-5,.,TRBV19,16,CASRTFGTFSNQPQHF,TGTGCCAGTAGGACCTTCGGGACTTTTAGCAATCAGCCCCAGCATTTT
.,TRBJ1-1,.,TRBV3-1/TRBV3-2,13,CASSQAQNTEAFF,TGTGCCAGCAGCCAAGCACAGAACACTGAAGCTTTCTTT
.,TRBJ2-2,TRBD2,TRBV4-1,21,CASSPGTWGLAGPANTGELFF,TGCGCCAGCAGCCCAGGGACCTGGGGGCTAGCGGGACCCGCGAACACCGGGGAGCTGTTTTTT
.,TRBJ1-1,.,TRBV7-9,11,CASSLGEGTFF,TGTGCCAGCAGCCTGGGGGAGGGGACTTTCTTT
.,TRBJ1-5,.,TRBV6-1,13,CASSERENQPQHF,TGTGCCAGCAGTGAACGAGAAAATCAGCCCCAGCATTTT
.,TRBJ2-3,TRBD1,TRBV24-1,16,CATSDPRDRPTDTQYF,TGTGCCACCAGTGATCCCCGGGACAGGCCCACAGATACGCAGTATTTT
.,TRBJ1-2,.,TRBV30,14,CAWSGAAVNYGYTF,TGTGCCTGGAGTGGGGCAGCGGTTAACTATGGCTACACCTTC
.,TRBJ2-3,TRBD2,TRBV7-2,18,CASSEGLAGGLLSDTQYF,TGTGCCAGCAGCGAAGGACTAGCGGGAGGGCTTTTATCTGATACGCAGTATTTT